These 13 T cell receptor beta chains came from one sample sequenced in a study of immune evolution from preneoplasia to lung adenocarcinoma (dated by TCRdb to the early 2020s). The library was obtained by the immunoSEQ multiplex PCR assay. This is the immuneACCESS table as TCRdb keeps it, with only in-frame sequences that have V and J called. A part of the clones is gone; compared with another copy, unresolved V genes explain less than half, and the rest is unexplained. The sample profile shows 6,000 or so clones; 73% of them were found once. Of the sample, roughly 9.8% is held by the ten largest clones. What was sequenced was FFPE lung adenocarcinoma in situ tissue. The intended sense of this specimen's cell subset or site label: preinvasive adenocarcinoma in situ (AIS). The source is a donor aged 70 or over with lung adenocarcinoma.

J is TRBJ1-2 and V is TRBV6-1; D is possibly TRBD1 (5 bases). The CDR3 spans 13 residues. Germline CDR1 and CDR2: MNHNS and SASEGT. V was trimmed by 0 bases and J by 6 bases, leaving 8 bases between them. The CDR3 DNA sequence: TGTGCCAGCAGTGAAGCGGGGGGACATGGCTACACCTTC. This translates into CASSEAGGHGYTF.

This rearrangement joins TRBV7-9 to TRBJ1-1, with D possibly being TRBD1 (5 bases). Germline V CDR1 and CDR2: SEHNR, FQNEAQ (reference sequence). CDR3 length: 14 amino acids. The ends were cut back, 1 base at V and 3 bases at J, with 9 bases in the middle. As DNA, the CDR3 is TGTGCCAGCAGCTTAGGGGGAGGGGACACTGAAGCTTTCTTT. This encodes CASSLGGGDTEAFF.

V gene TRBV4-1 combines with J gene TRBJ1-3, with D hard to call. The germline CDR1 and CDR2 sequences are MGHRA and YSYEKL. Trimming took off 1 base at V and 0 bases at J, with 4 bases between the two ends. This CDR3 comprises 14 residues. This CDR3 is CASSQGSSGNTIYF. As DNA, the CDR3 is TGCGCCAGCAGCCAAGGGAGCTCTGGAAACACCATATATTTT.

Notes on this clone: The junction departs from germline at one end; a sequencing error may be responsible. This CDR3 is also generated by other DNA sequences in the sample. The rearrangement links TRBV18 to TRBJ2-7; perhaps TRBD1 as D (5 bases). This CDR3 has 15 residues. Germline-derived CDR1 and CDR2 are KGHSH and LQKENI. The CDR3 spells CASSPWGTSSYEQYF. The DNA of the CDR3 is TGTGCCAGCTCACCATGGGGCACTTCATCCTATGAGCAGTACTTC. The full variable domain, completed using reference TRBV18 and TRBJ2-7, is NAGVMQNPRHLVRRRGQEARLRCSPMKGHSHVYWYRQLPEEGLKFMVYLQKENIIDESGMPKERFSAEFPKEGPSILRIQQVVRGDSAAYFCASSPWGTSSYEQYFGPGTRLTVT.

V and J are TRBV2 and TRBJ1-4; D gene ambiguous. Per the germline V gene, CDR1 is SNHLY and CDR2 is FYNNEI. The CDR3 length is 14 residues. The germline V and J ends were trimmed by 1 base and 5 bases, with 8 bases remaining between them. The CDR3 nucleotides are TGTGCCAGCAGTGAAGGGACGAGGAATGAAAAACTGTTTTTT. It yields the protein CASSEGTRNEKLFF. Combining the CDR3 with reference TRBV2 and TRBJ1-4 gives the whole variable domain EPEVTQTPSHQVTQMGQEVILRCVPISNHLYFYWYRQILGQKVEFLVSFYNNEISEKSEIFDDQFSVERPDGSNFTLKIRSTKLEDSAMYFCASSEGTRNEKLFFGSGTQLSVL.

This clone appeared once. The rearrangement uses TRBV15 and TRBJ1-1, with 8 bases identical to TRBD1. With 3 bases clipped from V and 4 bases from J, the junction kept 4 bases outside the gene matches. From germline, CDR1 is LNHNV and CDR2 YYDKDF (reference sequence). There are 14 residues in the CDR3. In DNA, the CDR3 is TGTGCCACCAGCAGGGACAGGGCGTCCACTGAAGCTTTCTTT. It translates to CATSRDRASTEAFF.

The chain has TRBV2 and TRBJ2-5; 7 nucleotides agree with TRBD2. The germline V gene has CDR1 SNHLY and CDR2 FYNNEI. CDR3 size: 15 residues. V dropped 4 bases and J dropped 5; count of bases not matched to a gene: 10. CDR3 region: CASSATSPVGETQYF. The DNA for the CDR3 is TGTGCCAGCAGTGCGACTAGCCCCGTGGGGGAGACCCAGTACTTC.

The CDR3 DNA sequence: TGCGCCAGCAGCCAAGAAACAGGGCAGGGAGGCAATGAGCAGTTCTTC. This encodes CASSQETGQGGNEQFF. V and J are TRBV4-1 and TRBJ2-1, with D tentatively TRBD1 or TRBD2 (6 bases each). Germline-derived CDR1 and CDR2 are MGHRA and YSYEKL. Trimming removed 0 bases from V and 6 bases from J, with 15 bases in between. The CDR3 consists of 16 residues.

This clone has just one count. This chain connects TRBV28 to TRBJ2-3; D might be TRBD1 or TRBD2, each matching 5 bases. The CDR3 length is 15 residues. The V and J ends lost 7 bases and 0 bases respectively, with 14 bases between them. Germline assignment: CDR1 MDHEN and CDR2 SYDVKM. CDR3 region: CASTGLAVSTDTQYF. In nucleotides, the CDR3 is TGTGCCAGCACGGGGCTAGCCGTAAGCACAGATACGCAGTATTTT. The full variable domain, its missing parts supplied by reference TRBV28 and TRBJ2-3, is DVKVTQSSRYLVKRTGEKVFLECVQDMDHENMFWYRQDPGLGLRLIYFSYDVKMKEKGDIPEGYSVSREKKERFSLILESASTNQTSMYLCASTGLAVSTDTQYFGPGTRLTVL.

The chain recombines TRBV4-1 with TRBJ2-5; D might be TRBD1 (5 bases). From germline, CDR1 is MGHRA and CDR2 YSYEKL. With 2 bases removed from V and 5 bases from J, the gap between germline ends came to 12 bases. The CDR3 is made up of 14 amino acids. CDR3 coding DNA: TGCGCCAGCAGCCAATCCCAGGGTGGGGAGACCCAGTACTTC. This codes for CASSQSQGGETQYF.

The chain links TRBV29-1 to TRBJ2-7, with D perhaps TRBD1 (6 bases). Germline V gives CDR1 SQVTM, CDR2 ANQGSEA. Deletions cut 5 bases from V and 6 bases from J, with 20 bases between. The CDR3 consists of 14 residues. This CDR3 reads CSVLQETLGGEQYF. CDR3 DNA: TGCAGCGTTCTCCAAGAAACCCTAGGGGGCGAGCAGTACTTC.

The V gene is TRBV28, the J gene TRBJ1-5, with 8 bases that match TRBD1. The germline V gene has CDR1 MDHEN and CDR2 SYDVKM. The CDR3 extends over 14 amino acids. V was clipped by 7 bases and J by 7 bases; unmatched bases: 9. DNA for the CDR3: TGTGCCAGCATATCGGACAGGGACCGGCAGCCCCAGCATTTT. Residues: CASISDRDRQPQHF.

This clone was observed a single time. The V gene is TRBV4-1, the J gene TRBJ2-6; a possible D gene is TRBD2 (5 bases). Germline V gene data show CDR1 as MGHRA and CDR2 as YSYEKL. The CDR3 runs 18 residues. Trimming removed 5 bases from V and 0 bases from J, with 17 bases in between. In DNA form, the CDR3 reads TGCGCCAGCAGCACCGGGTGGTGGGAGAGCTCTGGGGCCAACGTCCTGACTTTC. It translates to CASSTGWWESSGANVLTF.